This is a list of T cell receptor beta chains from one sample in a study of OX40 agonist ivuxolimab in advanced cancers. Sequencing was performed with immunoSEQ multiplex PCR; in TCRdb, only in-frame clones are kept and a portion is missing. Seen here are 35,000 to 45,000 clones, about nine tenths observed once, and the top ten hold 29%. Sequenced material: CD4+ or CD8+ T cells sorted from blood, taken in a trial of the OX40 agonist ivuxolimab. The source of these receptors is an adult with an advanced solid tumor such as melanoma, head and neck, liver or kidney cancer. CDR3s include the opening cysteine and the closing phenylalanine or tryptophan. A D gene is named only where the DNA matches it firmly. Size is omitted from some rows. Given values are once, few, many or a class for expanded clones.

D | J | V | size | CDR3 | DNA
- | TRBJ2-1 | TRBV7-6 | - | CASSFRPGDSYNEQFF | TGTGCCAGCAGCTTCCGCCCGGGGGACTCCTACAATGAGCAGTTCTTC
- | TRBJ2-3 | TRBV29-1 | - | CSVDRPYSTDTQYF | TGCAGCGTTGACAGACCTTATAGCACAGATACGCAGTATTTT
- | TRBJ1-1 | TRBV29-1 | medium-sized | CSVFGSWGGTEAFF | TGCAGCGTCTTCGGGTCGTGGGGCGGCACTGAAGCTTTCTTT
- | TRBJ1-3 | TRBV19 | - | CASSISDSSGNTIYF | TGTGCCAGTAGTATATCCGACAGCTCTGGAAACACCATATATTTT
TRBD1 | TRBJ2-7 | TRBV11-2 | - | CASSLDLWDRDEQYF | TGTGCCAGCAGCTTAGATCTTTGGGACAGGGACGAGCAGTACTTC
- | TRBJ1-5 | TRBV6-1 | - | CASREQWVCQGPYYSNQPQHF | TGTGCCAGCAGGGAACAGTGGGTATGTCAGGGACCCTACTATAGCAATCAGCCCCAGCATTTT
- | TRBJ2-1 | TRBV30 | - | CAWSVLGGVNEQFF | TGTGCCTGGAGTGTACTCGGCGGAGTCAATGAGCAGTTCTTC
- | TRBJ2-3 | TRBV28 | few | CASSSDRGQYF | TGTGCCAGCAGTTCCGACCGTGGGCAGTATTTT
- | TRBJ2-7 | TRBV11-2 | - | CASSLGLTYEQYF | TGTGCCAGCAGCTTAGGACTGACCTACGAGCAGTACTTC
TRBD1 | TRBJ1-5 | TRBV4-1 | - | CASSQATGSQPQHF | TGCGCCAGCAGCCAAGCGACAGGGAGTCAGCCCCAGCATTTT
- | TRBJ1-1 | TRBV30 | few | CAWSVKGDMNTEAFF | TGTGCCTGGAGTGTGAAAGGAGACATGAACACTGAAGCTTTCTTT
- | TRBJ2-7 | TRBV5-1 | once | CASSWTGGDYEQYF | TGCGCCAGCAGCTGGACCGGGGGAGACTACGAGCAGTACTTC
- | TRBJ1-1 | TRBV9 | - | CASSRGLNTEAFF | TGTGCCAGCAGCAGGGGGTTGAACACTGAAGCTTTCTTT
- | TRBJ2-5 | TRBV7-9 | few | CASRDVGNLVQETQYF | TGTGCCAGCAGGGATGTGGGGAATTTGGTCCAAGAGACCCAGTACTTC
- | TRBJ2-3 | TRBV2 | - | CASNARGPTDTQYF | TGTGCCAGCAACGCAAGGGGCCCCACAGATACGCAGTATTTT
- | TRBJ2-7 | TRBV6-6 | - | CASSPGTLYEQYF | TGTGCCAGCAGTCCCGGGACACTCTACGAGCAGTACTTC
- | TRBJ2-7 | TRBV13 | - | CASSAAQRDYEQYF | TGTGCCAGCAGCGCGGCACAGAGAGACTACGAGCAGTACTTC
- | TRBJ2-7 | TRBV15 | - | CATSRDRSGYYEQYF | TGTGCCACCAGCAGAGATAGGAGCGGATACTACGAGCAGTACTTC
TRBD2 | TRBJ2-1 | TRBV2 | - | CATTGSGSALNEQFF | TGTGCCACTACAGGTAGCGGGAGCGCCCTAAATGAGCAGTTCTTC
TRBD1 | TRBJ1-2 | TRBV14 | - | CASSQDYRGSDGYTF | TGTGCCAGCAGCCAAGACTACAGGGGTAGCGATGGCTACACCTTC
TRBD2 | TRBJ2-3 | TRBV5-1 | - | CASSPGLAGLGVTDTQYF | TGCGCCAGCAGCCCCGGACTAGCGGGACTTGGGGTGACAGATACGCAGTATTTT
- | TRBJ1-5 | TRBV4-1 | - | CASSQENRNYQPQHF | TGCGCCAGCAGCCAAGAAAACAGGAACTATCAGCCCCAGCATTTT
- | TRBJ2-7 | TRBV4-1 | - | CASSQPTDGRGSYEQYF | TGCGCCAGCAGCCAACCCACCGATGGCAGGGGCTCCTACGAGCAGTACTTC
- | TRBJ2-1 | TRBV19 | - | CASSPRPENEQFF | TGTGCCAGTAGTCCCCGGCCTGAAAATGAGCAGTTCTTC
TRBD1 | TRBJ1-1 | TRBV5-4 | - | CASSLGQGPAFF | TGTGCCAGCAGCTTAGGACAGGGCCCAGCTTTCTTT
- | TRBJ2-7 | TRBV10-1 | few | CASSESYGGNYEQYF | TGCGCCAGCAGTGAGTCATATGGCGGCAACTACGAGCAGTACTTC
- | TRBJ2-4 | TRBV28 | - | CASSPRRELEDIQYF | TGTGCCAGCAGTCCACGTCGTGAACTTGAGGACATTCAGTACTTC
- | TRBJ1-1 | TRBV7-9 | few | CASSLGGGEAFF | TGTGCCAGCAGCTTAGGGGGAGGGGAAGCTTTCTTT
- | TRBJ2-3 | TRBV11-2 | - | CASSLGPVQYF | TGTGCCAGCAGCTTAGGACCGGTGCAGTATTTT
TRBD2 | TRBJ2-1 | TRBV27 | - | CASSPEAGSSYNEQFF | TGTGCCAGCAGTCCGGAAGCGGGAAGCTCCTACAATGAGCAGTTCTTC
TRBD1 | TRBJ2-5 | TRBV11-2 | - | CASSLLGQSQETQYF | TGTGCCAGCAGCTTACTGGGACAGAGCCAAGAGACCCAGTACTTC
TRBD1 | TRBJ2-6 | TRBV5-4 | - | CASSFDRVSMRANVLTF | TGTGCCAGCAGCTTTGACAGGGTCTCAATGAGGGCCAACGTCCTGACTTTC
TRBD2 | TRBJ2-7 | TRBV27 | once | CASSPWRETPHEQYF | TGTGCCAGCAGTCCCTGGCGGGAGACCCCCCACGAGCAGTACTTC
TRBD2 | TRBJ2-1 | TRBV7-8 | - | CASSVGRGSYNEQFF | TGTGCCAGCAGCGTCGGGAGGGGCTCCTACAATGAGCAGTTCTTC
TRBD2 | TRBJ2-3 | TRBV7-9 | - | CAVGEGSDTQYF | TGTGCCGTCGGGGAGGGGTCAGATACGCAGTATTTT
TRBD1 | TRBJ2-2 | TRBV29-1 | - | CSVEQGANTEELFF | TGCAGCGTTGAACAGGGGGCTAACACCGAGGAGCTGTTTTTT
- | TRBJ1-4 | TRBV27 | - | CASSLFSGSTTNEKLFF | TGTGCCAGCAGTTTATTTTCAGGTTCAACAACTAATGAAAAACTGTTTTTT
- | TRBJ2-7 | TRBV21-1 | - | CASSKIWGHYEQYF | TGTGCCAGCAGCAAAATTTGGGGGCACTACGAGCAGTACTTC
- | TRBJ1-5 | TRBV7-9 | few | CASSLGLSNQPQHF | TGTGCCAGCAGCTTAGGTCTTAGCAATCAGCCCCAGCATTTT
- | TRBJ1-5 | TRBV6-1 | - | CASSGDTIYQPQHF | TGTGCCAGCAGTGGGGACACAATTTATCAGCCCCAGCATTTT
- | TRBJ2-2 | TRBV28 | - | CASSSNRVGDTGELFF | TGTGCCAGCAGTTCGAACAGGGTTGGGGACACCGGGGAGCTGTTTTTT
- | TRBJ1-3 | TRBV7-6 | - | CASSFGSVDGNTIYF | TGTGCCAGCAGCTTCGGGTCAGTGGATGGAAACACCATATATTTT
- | TRBJ2-1 | TRBV30 | few | CAWSILKPGQFRNEQFF | TGTGCCTGGAGTATCCTCAAGCCGGGACAATTTCGGAATGAGCAGTTCTTC
- | TRBJ2-2 | TRBV5-1 | - | CASSWTSPAGELFF | TGCGCCAGCAGCTGGACATCACCCGCCGGGGAGCTGTTTTTT
TRBD2 | TRBJ2-1 | TRBV27 | - | CASSPFGTSGAYNEQFF | TGTGCCAGCAGTCCCTTTGGGACTAGCGGAGCCTACAATGAGCAGTTCTTC
- | TRBJ2-5 | TRBV4-1 | - | CASSQEPRDQETQYF | TGCGCCAGCAGCCAAGAGCCGAGGGACCAAGAGACCCAGTACTTC